A selection of T cell receptor beta chains follows, all from one sample in a study of identical twins. Each CDR3 protein gets one entry after TCRdb re-called the 5' RACE reads with MiXCR. The repertoire consists of around 570,000 distinct CDR3 sequences, with nearly 10% occurring once and the leading ten covering around 3.1%. These data also formed part of another study, on yellow fever vaccine responses in identical twins.

Sequenced input: PBMCs. The receptors stem from a woman under 30 in good health. Each CDR3 is given with its conserved first and last residue. A D gene is named only where the DNA matches it firmly. Not every row has a clone size; where given, it reads once, few, many or a size class.

J gene | clone size | V gene | D gene | CDR3 DNA | CDR3 protein
TRBJ2-7 | few | TRBV20-1 | . | TGCAGTGCTAGTTATGGCGATGACTACGAGCAGTACTTC | CSASYGDDYEQYF
TRBJ2-2 | . | TRBV7-2 | . | TGTGCCAGCAGCCCGCGCCCTCTAGAGATGAACACCGGGGAGCTGTTTTTT | CASSPRPLEMNTGELFF
TRBJ1-6 | few | TRBV18 | . | TGTGCCAGCTCAAAAAATAGGCCCGGTAAACCATCACCCCTCCACTTT | CASSKNRPGKPSPLHF
TRBJ2-7 | many | TRBV10-2 | . | TGCGCCAGCAGTCTCGGGGCCCCTGTCGAGCAGTACTTC | CASSLGAPVEQYF
TRBJ1-4 | few | TRBV12-3/TRBV12-4 | . | TGTGCCAGCAGTTTAGGATCAGGAGGCGGGAATGAAAAACTGTTTTTT | CASSLGSGGGNEKLFF
TRBJ2-1 | . | TRBV2 | TRBD2 | TGTGCCAGCAGTGAAGCGATAGCGGGGTACTACAATGAGCAGTTCTTC | CASSEAIAGYYNEQFF
TRBJ2-1 | many | TRBV29-1 | TRBD2 | TGCAGCGTTGTAGCGGGGGGCCTCCGGGGTAATGAGCAGTTCTTC | CSVVAGGLRGNEQFF
TRBJ1-6 | . | TRBV20-1 | . | TGCAGTGCTAGAACAGCTAATAATTCACCCCTCCACTTT | CSARTANNSPLHF
TRBJ2-1 | . | TRBV29-1 | TRBD2 | TGCAGCGCCCCCGGGGCTAGCGGGGGATACTACAATGAGCAGTTCTTC | CSAPGASGGYYNEQFF
TRBJ2-7 | . | TRBV12-3/TRBV12-4 | . | TGTGCCAGCAGTGCCGGGGGCGCATACCCATACGAGCAGTACTTC | CASSAGGAYPYEQYF
TRBJ2-7 | . | TRBV29-1 | . | TGCAGCGTTGAAGCCCCCGGGGGCGAATCCTACGAGCAGTACTTC | CSVEAPGGESYEQYF
TRBJ2-7 | . | TRBV20-1 | . | TGCAGTGCTAGTGGCTGGACAGCCTACGAGCAGTACTTC | CSASGWTAYEQYF
TRBJ2-3 | many | TRBV12-3/TRBV12-4 | TRBD1 | TGTGCCAGCAGACCCCACAGGGGGGTTAGCACAGATACGCAGTATTTT | CASRPHRGVSTDTQYF
TRBJ2-7 | . | TRBV3-1 | . | TGTGCCAGCAGCCAAGGGATTTTTTGCGGGAAGGGGGGCGAGCAGTACTTC | CASSQGIFCGKGGEQYF
TRBJ1-6 | . | TRBV18 | . | TGTGCCAGCTCAAGCCAGGGGATCACCTATAATTCACCCCTCCACTTT | CASSSQGITYNSPLHF
TRBJ2-5 | few | TRBV19 | . | TGTGCCAGTAGTGCCATGGGGGGCGAGACCCAGTACTTC | CASSAMGGETQYF
TRBJ1-1 | . | TRBV7-2 | . | TGTGCCAGCAGCCCCGCCTCCCGGAACACTGAAGCTTTCTTT | CASSPASRNTEAFF
TRBJ2-1 | . | TRBV11-2 | . | TGTGCCAGCAGCGTATCCGGATGGGGGTCGCATGAGCAGTTCTTC | CASSVSGWGSHEQFF
TRBJ2-7 | . | TRBV6-5 | . | TGTGCCAGCAGGTCGAGCGGTTACGAGCAGTACTTC | CASRSSGYEQYF
TRBJ2-3 | many | TRBV5-1 | TRBD1 | TGCGCCAGCAGCCGATTGGACAGGGTGGGCACAGATACGCAGTATTTT | CASSRLDRVGTDTQYF
TRBJ2-3 | . | TRBV7-3 | . | TGTGCCAGCAGCTTAACGAGGGGGGATACGCAGTATTTT | CASSLTRGDTQYF
TRBJ1-4 | . | TRBV4-1 | . | TGCGCCAGCAGCCACATACAGGGTATCGACGCAACTAATGAAAAACTGTTTTTT | CASSHIQGIDATNEKLFF
TRBJ2-7 | few | TRBV6-5 | TRBD1 | TGTGCCAGCAGTTACTCGAGACAGGGTCCCTACGAGCAGTACTTC | CASSYSRQGPYEQYF
TRBJ2-1 | . | TRBV12-3/TRBV12-4 | . | TGTGCCAGCAGTCTAGGGTGGGAGATTGAGCAGTTCTTC | CASSLGWEIEQFF
TRBJ2-2 | many | TRBV10-2 | TRBD2 | TGCGCCAGCAACCTAGCGGGAGGGCTCGGCACCGGGGAGCTGTTTTTT | CASNLAGGLGTGELFF
TRBJ1-4 | many | TRBV20-1 | . | TGCAGTGCTAGACTAGGACGACGACACGAAAAACTGTTTTTT | CSARLGRRHEKLFF
TRBJ2-7 | few | TRBV4-3 | TRBD2 | TGCGCCAGCAGCCAGGCCGGGACTAGCTCCTACGAGCAGTACTTC | CASSQAGTSSYEQYF
TRBJ2-7 | few | TRBV5-1 | TRBD2 | TGCGCCAGCAGCTTGGCGGCTAGCGGGGGGTCCTTCTCCTACGAGCAGTACTTC | CASSLAASGGSFSYEQYF
TRBJ2-4 | few | TRBV7-8 | . | TGTGCCAGCAGCTTAGACGCGGCTGCCAAAAACATTCAGTACTTC | CASSLDAAAKNIQYF
TRBJ2-3 | . | TRBV6-5 | TRBD2 | TGTGCCAGCAGTTACAAACTAGCGGGAGTTGGCACAGATACGCAGTATTTT | CASSYKLAGVGTDTQYF
TRBJ2-3 | few | TRBV19 | . | TGTGCCAGTAGTATAGGTAGCACAGATACGCAGTATTTT | CASSIGSTDTQYF
TRBJ2-5 | . | TRBV2 | TRBD2 | TGTGCCAGCAGCCCCGGGACTAGCCGAATATCCCAGTACTTC | CASSPGTSRISQYF
TRBJ2-3 | few | TRBV4-2 | TRBD1 | TGTGCCAGCAGCCAAGCCGGGACAGGGAACGGAGACAGCACAGATACGCAGTATTTT | CASSQAGTGNGDSTDTQYF
TRBJ1-6 | . | TRBV30 | . | TGTGCCTGGAGTGTAACGTGGAGCTCCTATAATTCACCCCTCCACTTT | CAWSVTWSSYNSPLHF
TRBJ2-7 | few | TRBV6-5 | . | TGTGCCAGCAGTTACTCGATCCAGGCCGATTACGAGCAGTACTTC | CASSYSIQADYEQYF
TRBJ2-7 | . | TRBV30 | . | TGTGCCTGGAGTGAAAGCAACGAGCAGTACTTC | CAWSESNEQYF
TRBJ2-1 | few | TRBV5-6 | . | TGTGCCAGCAGCTTAACTAGGGTTTCTGAGCAGTTCTTC | CASSLTRVSEQFF
TRBJ1-2 | many | TRBV24-1 | . | TGTGCCACCAGTGATCCAAAAAAGGGGTTCTATGGCTACACCTTC | CATSDPKKGFYGYTF
TRBJ2-7 | few | TRBV28 | . | TGTGCCAGCAATTCCCCTCTTCTCTCATACGAGCAGTACTTC | CASNSPLLSYEQYF
TRBJ2-1 | few | TRBV5-6 | TRBD2 | TGTGCCAGCAGCCAGCCTAGCGGGAGAGAGTTTAGGAATGAGCAGTTCTTC | CASSQPSGREFRNEQFF
TRBJ2-2 | many | TRBV2 | . | TGTGCCAGCACCGCGACGGGGACCTCCGGGGAGCTGTTTTTT | CASTATGTSGELFF
TRBJ2-3 | few | TRBV7-9 | . | TGTGCCAGCAGCTTTGCCTCCCTCGTAGTAACAGATACGCAGTATTTT | CASSFASLVVTDTQYF
TRBJ1-4 | few | TRBV5-1 | TRBD1 | TGCGCCAGCAGGACAGGGGAGGGGGAAAAACTGTTTTTT | CASRTGEGEKLFF
TRBJ2-6 | . | TRBV4-3 | TRBD1 | TGCGCCAGCAGCCAAGACGGGACAGCAGTTAAAGGTGCCAACGTCCTGACTTTC | CASSQDGTAVKGANVLTF
TRBJ2-1 | many | TRBV12-3/TRBV12-4 | . | TGTGCCAGCGGGGGCAGTAACAATGAGCAGTTCTTC | CASGGSNNEQFF
TRBJ2-7 | many | TRBV5-1 | . | TGCGCCAGCAGCTTGGATCCCCTTGGGGGGAGAGAGTACTTC | CASSLDPLGGREYF
TRBJ1-4 | . | TRBV7-6 | . | TGTGCCAGCAGCTTAGGCAGGGGAACTAATGAAAAACTGTTTTTT | CASSLGRGTNEKLFF